This T cell receptor beta chain was sequenced for a study of cytomegalovirus exposure and HLA in healthy donors. PCR was performed using 60 Vbeta and 13 Jbeta primers. Repertoires were generated with immunoSEQ multiplex PCR, while TCRdb's copy carries only in-frame clones and drops some. The sample includes about 90,000 clones, about 66% seen only once; the top ten take roughly 2.2%. This CDR3 has 16 amino acids. V lost 5 bases and J lost 6, with 22 bases in between. CDR1 MNHEY and CDR2 SMNVEV come from the germline V gene (reference sequence). This receptor was identified in a man aged 30 to 45 in good health and CMV-seronegative. Sequencing input: PBMCs. This sequence joins TRBV27 and TRBJ2-5, with TRBD1 as a possible D gene (6 bases). The CDR3 coding sequence is TGTGCCAGCAGTCACGATACCCTACAGGGAAGGAAGACCCAGTACTTC. Residues: CASSHDTLQGRKTQYF.